What follows are 23 T cell receptor beta chains derived from one specimen sequenced in a study of blood T cell repertoires in COVID-19. Measured with immunoSEQ multiplex PCR; TCRdb has only the in-frame clones, and not every one. This table holds about 170,000 clones, roughly 93% found once. What was sequenced was peripheral blood. The receptors shown here come from a man younger than 30 with COVID-19, enrolled during active disease.

This sequence joins TRBV6-2 or TRBV6-3 and TRBJ2-7; D is perhaps TRBD2 (6 bases). With 0 bases removed from V and 4 bases from J, the gap between germline ends came to 7 bases. In germline, CDR1 is MNHEY, CDR2 SVGEGT. The CDR3 spans 13 residues. The CDR3 DNA reads TGTGCCAGCAGTTACTCGGAGGGTTACGAGCAGTACTTC. This translates into CASSYSEGYEQYF.

The J gene is TRBJ2-7, the V gene TRBV11-2; no clear D. The germline gives CDR1 SGHAT, CDR2 FQNNGV. The V gene lost 1 base and the J gene lost 7 bases, with 11 bases spanning the gap. This CDR3 contains 13 residues. The CDR3 nucleotides are TGTGCCAGCAGCTTAGCACAGTCCTTAGAGCAGTACTTC. Translation gives CASSLAQSLEQYF.

CDR3: CASSVEALSGSGNTIYF. For the CDR3, the DNA is TGTGCCAGCAGCGTAGAAGCGCTCTCTGGCTCTGGAAACACCATATATTTT. The V call is TRBV9, the J call TRBJ1-3; D gene ambiguous. Trimming shortened V by 0 bases and J by 0 bases, and 13 bases separated the two germline ends. The CDR3 loop spans 17 amino acids. The germline V gene has CDR1 SGDLS and CDR2 YYNGEE.

The chain joins TRBV30 to TRBJ1-3, with D possibly TRBD1 on 5 matching bases. The V gene's germline CDR1 is GTSNPN and CDR2 SVGIG (reference sequence). The CDR3 covers 13 residues. Trimming left V 2 bases short and J 6 bases short, with 11 bases between. The CDR3 loop reads CAWSRQIANTIYF. The CDR3 DNA sequence: TGTGCCTGGAGTCGACAGATCGCAAACACCATATATTTT.

V and J are TRBV4-3 and TRBJ1-1; D is possibly TRBD1 (5 bases). V gave up 2 bases and J gave up 8 bases, with 9 bases separating them. The CDR3 is 12 amino acids. The germline V gene has CDR1 LGHNA and CDR2 YSLEER. For the CDR3, the DNA is TGCGCCAGCAGCCAAAGGGGTTCCGAAGCTTTCTTT. Its translation: CASSQRGSEAFF.

V and J are TRBV5-1 and TRBJ2-7; D may be TRBD2 (5 bases). V lost 4 bases and J 2 bases, leaving 13 bases between the germline ends. The CDR3 has 14 residues. Germline V CDR1 and CDR2: SGHRS, YFSETQ. CDR3 protein: CASSGDGGPYEQYF. CDR3 nucleotides: TGCGCCAGCAGCGGCGATGGAGGCCCCTACGAGCAGTACTTC.

The chain has TRBV9 and TRBJ2-1; the match to TRBD2 covers 8 bases. CDR1 is SGDLS, CDR2 YYNGEE, per germline. The V segment lost 4 bases and the J segment 12 bases; nucleotides outside the gene matches: 3. This CDR3 spans 11 amino acids. CDR3 protein: CASSSGLAQFF. The DNA of the CDR3 is TGTGCCAGCAGCTCCGGACTAGCGCAGTTCTTC.

This clone was found a few times. The chain combines TRBV27 with TRBJ2-7; D is unresolved. This CDR3 is built from 14 residues. Deletions cut 0 bases from V and 1 base from J, with 7 bases between. Germline V gene lookup returns CDR1 MNHEY and CDR2 SMNVEV (reference sequence). The CDR3 DNA reads as TGTGCCAGCAGTTTATCTCCGGTATCCTACGAGCAGTACTTC. This gives the protein CASSLSPVSYEQYF.

This clone has only one observation. The chain employs TRBV27 and TRBJ2-2; 8 bases match TRBD1. Germline CDR1 and CDR2: MNHEY and SMNVEV (reference sequence). V shed 5 bases, J shed 4 bases, and the junction held 9 bases outside the gene matches. The CDR3 covers 16 residues. The CDR3 DNA reads as TGTGCCAGCAGTGCGACAGGGGCGGTGTCCACCGGGGAGCTGTTTTTT. As protein: CASSATGAVSTGELFF.

The chain carries TRBV4-1 and TRBJ2-7; no reliable D call. The germline CDR1 and CDR2 sequences are MGHRA and YSYEKL. V lost 3 bases, J lost 0 bases, and 3 bases lay in between. The CDR3 extends over 12 amino acids. CDR3 loop: CASSHGSYEQYF. In nucleotides, the CDR3 is TGCGCCAGCAGCCACGGCTCCTACGAGCAGTACTTC.

The V gene is TRBV7-8, the J gene TRBJ1-2; tentatively, D is TRBD1 (6 bases). The V end lost 4 bases, the J end lost 1 base, and 13 bases lay between the germline ends. The CDR3 extends over 15 amino acids. Germline CDR1 is SGHVS and CDR2 is FQNEAQ. In DNA form, the CDR3 reads TGTGCCAGCAGCTCAGGACAGTTGATTAACTATGGCTACACCTTC. It encodes CASSSGQLINYGYTF.

This rearrangement joins TRBV4-1 to TRBJ2-1; no firm D call. This CDR3 is built from 15 residues. Trimming cost V 3 bases and J 0 bases, with 9 bases left between them. The germline V gene has CDR1 MGHRA and CDR2 YSYEKL. CDR3 DNA: TGCGCCAGCAGCCAGGGCATTAGCTCCTACAATGAGCAGTTCTTC. This gives the protein CASSQGISSYNEQFF.

V gene TRBV7-2 combines with J gene TRBJ2-1, with 8 bases identical to TRBD1. The J segment lost 7 bases and the V segment lost 5 bases, leaving 4 bases of the junction unmatched. The CDR3 totals 13 residues. The germline V gene encodes CDR1 SGHTA and CDR2 FQGNSA. The CDR3 nucleotides are TGTGCCAGCAGCAATCACAGGGGGAATGAGCAGTTCTTC. Its translation: CASSNHRGNEQFF.

This sequence joins TRBV7-6 and TRBJ1-3; D gene ambiguous. The germline V gene has CDR1 SGHVS and CDR2 FNYEAQ. V shed 5 bases and J shed 0 bases, with 11 bases lying between them. The CDR3 contains 15 residues. CDR3 nucleotide sequence: TGTGCCAGCAGCCTGGCACACCCCTCTGGAAACACCATATATTTT. Its translation: CASSLAHPSGNTIYF.

V usage is TRBV5-1 and J usage is TRBJ2-2; weak D call: TRBD1 (7 bases). V lost 6 bases to trimming and J lost 6 bases, with 21 bases between them. From germline, CDR1 is SGHRS and CDR2 YFSETQ. CDR3 length equals 16 residues. The CDR3 protein is CASIDPTGRLSGELFF. The CDR3 nucleotides are TGCGCCAGCATCGACCCGACAGGGAGGTTGTCCGGGGAGCTGTTTTTT.

The chain carries TRBV24-1 and TRBJ2-5; D unresolved. The V gene lost 1 base and the J gene lost 5 bases, with 10 bases spanning the gap. CDR3 length: 14 residues. Germline-derived CDR1 and CDR2 are KGHDR and SFDVKD. CDR3 amino acids: CATSDFRSAETQYF. CDR3 coding DNA: TGTGCCACCAGTGATTTCCGCAGTGCCGAGACCCAGTACTTC.

The chain is built from TRBV7-9 and TRBJ1-2; TRBD1 agrees at 9 bases. The trim removed 4 bases at V and 3 bases at J, leaving 0 bases unmatched. The CDR3 has 13 amino acids. From germline, CDR1 is SEHNR and CDR2 FQNEAQ (reference sequence). The CDR3 DNA sequence: TGTGCCAGCAGCTGGACAGGGGACTATGGCTACACCTTC. Translating gives CASSWTGDYGYTF.

The J gene is TRBJ2-7, the V gene TRBV28, with 9 bases that match TRBD1. Germline V lookup: CDR1 MDHEN, CDR2 SYDVKM. The CDR3 has 15 residues. Losses at the gene ends were 4 bases for V and 1 base for J; bases not matched to a gene: 5. CDR3 protein: CASSSGQGRSYEQYF. The CDR3 DNA follows: TGTGCCAGCAGTTCCGGACAGGGGAGGTCCTACGAGCAGTACTTC.

The chain couples TRBV6-5 to TRBJ1-2, with D possibly matching TRBD1 (6 bases). The V gene lost 5 bases and the J gene lost 2 bases, with 9 bases spanning the gap. Germline assignment: CDR1 MNHEY and CDR2 SVGAGI. This CDR3 region has 13 residues. CDR3 sequence reads: CASSRTENYGYTF. The CDR3 coding sequence is TGTGCCAGCAGTCGGACAGAAAACTATGGCTACACCTTC.

The genes are TRBV7-2 and TRBJ2-7; 7 bases are a match to TRBD1. Trimming took 5 bases from V and 2 from J; bases not matched to a gene: 9. The CDR3 covers 15 residues. CDR1 and CDR2 from the germline V gene are SGHTA and FQGNSA. CDR3 protein: CASSPVTGQAYEQYF. DNA of the CDR3: TGTGCCAGCAGCCCCGTTACAGGACAGGCCTACGAGCAGTACTTC.

This chain connects TRBV28 to TRBJ1-1, with TRBD1 as a possible D gene (5 bases). Trimming cost V 4 bases and J 5 bases, with 14 bases left between them. CDR1 is MDHEN and CDR2 is SYDVKM in the germline V gene. This CDR3 contains 14 residues. The CDR3 nucleotides are TGTGCCAGCAGTTGGTGGCAGGGCTATACTGAAGCTTTCTTT. Translating it yields CASSWWQGYTEAFF.

The V call is TRBV4-1, the J call TRBJ2-3; D possibly corresponds to TRBD2 (6 bases). Germline CDR1 MGHRA, CDR2 YSYEKL. V lost 6 bases, J lost 6 bases, and 16 bases lay in between. This CDR3 region has 14 residues. The CDR3 DNA sequence: TGCGCCAGCAGGTCGGCGGGAAGTCGGGATACGCAGTATTTT. It codes for CASRSAGSRDTQYF.

J is TRBJ1-2 and V is TRBV28; no clear D gene. Looked up from germline, CDR1 is MDHEN and CDR2 is SYDVKM. With 1 base removed from V and 6 bases from J, the gap between germline ends came to 6 bases. This CDR3 has 12 amino acids. CDR3 sequence reads: CASSLLGDGYTF. For the CDR3, the DNA is TGTGCCAGCAGTTTATTGGGAGATGGCTACACCTTC.